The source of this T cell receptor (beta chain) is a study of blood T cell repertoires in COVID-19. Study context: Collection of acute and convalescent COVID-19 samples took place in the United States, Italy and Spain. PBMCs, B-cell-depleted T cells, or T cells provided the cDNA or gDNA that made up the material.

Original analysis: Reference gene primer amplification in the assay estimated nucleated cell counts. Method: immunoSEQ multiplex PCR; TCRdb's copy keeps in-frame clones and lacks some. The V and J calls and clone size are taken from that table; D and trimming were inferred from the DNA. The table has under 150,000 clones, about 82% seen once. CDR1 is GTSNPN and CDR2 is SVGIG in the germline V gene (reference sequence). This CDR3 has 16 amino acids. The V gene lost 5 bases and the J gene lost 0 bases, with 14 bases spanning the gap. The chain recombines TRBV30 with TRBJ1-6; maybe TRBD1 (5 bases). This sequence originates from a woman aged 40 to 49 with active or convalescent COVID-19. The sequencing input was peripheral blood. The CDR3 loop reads CAWRLRGSSYNSPLHF. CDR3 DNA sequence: TGTGCCTGGCGCCTCCGGGGGAGCTCCTATAATTCACCCCTCCACTTT.